This passage covers 10 T cell receptor beta chains from one sample sequenced in a study of OX40 agonist ivuxolimab in advanced cancers. Sequencing used immunoSEQ multiplex PCR; TCRdb keeps in-frame clones, though not all of them. This table has 75,000 to 80,000 clones, more than 75% appearing once. Source: CD4+ or CD8+ T cells sorted from blood, taken in a trial of the OX40 agonist ivuxolimab. These TCRs come from an adult with an advanced solid tumor such as melanoma, head and neck, liver or kidney cancer.

The chain uses TRBV5-6 and TRBJ2-7; possibly TRBD1 for D (6 bases). The CDR3 spans 16 residues. Germline V gives CDR1 SGHDT, CDR2 YYEEEE. Trimming left V 4 bases short and J 4 bases short, with 21 bases between. CDR3 nucleotide sequence: TGTGCCAGCAGCCCTCGGGACACCCTCTCCTCTTACGAGCAGTACTTC. It translates to CASSPRDTLSSYEQYF.

The V and J genes are TRBV5-4 and TRBJ1-3; tentatively, D is TRBD1 (5 bases). Deletions cut 4 bases from V and 0 bases from J, with 20 bases between. The CDR3 consists of 18 residues. Looked up from germline, CDR1 is SGHNT and CDR2 is YYREEE (reference sequence). As DNA, the CDR3 is TGTGCCAGCAGCCCACGGGGGGGACTGGGGAGCTCTGGAAACACCATATATTTT. The encoded protein is CASSPRGGLGSSGNTIYF.

The CDR3 nucleotides are TGCAGCGTTGAAGAGGTAAACTATGGCTACACCTTC. Its translation: CSVEEVNYGYTF. This chain links TRBV29-1 with TRBJ1-2; D is uncertain. V was pared by 0 bases and J by 2 bases, with 4 bases between. Germline assignment: CDR1 SQVTM and CDR2 ANQGSEA. This CDR3 has 12 amino acids.

This clone is a singleton in its sample. The chain employs TRBV5-1 and TRBJ2-5; D gene ambiguous. The DNA end favors TRBJ2-7, so the J call may be wrong. Germline V CDR1 and CDR2: SGHRS, YFSETQ. The CDR3 is 11 residues long. The CDR3 reads CASSSIDEQYF. The DNA of the CDR3 is TGCGCCAGCAGTAGCATCGACGAGCAGTACTTC.

This clone was seen a handful of times. The rearrangement uses TRBV7-8 and TRBJ1-1, with D perhaps TRBD1 (6 bases). Trimming stripped 2 bases from V and 3 bases from J, with 13 bases between. Per germline, CDR1 SGHVS and CDR2 FQNEAQ. This CDR3 has 15 amino acids. CDR3 sequence reads: CASSLMAGHDTEAFF. As DNA, the CDR3 is TGTGCCAGCAGCTTAATGGCGGGACACGACACTGAAGCTTTCTTT.

The V and J genes are TRBV10-3 and TRBJ1-1; possible D gene TRBD1, 5 bases. Germline V gene data show CDR1 as ENHRY and CDR2 as SYGVKD. The CDR3 has 13 residues. V lost 7 bases to trimming and J lost 3 bases, with 12 bases between them. The CDR3 nucleotides read TGTGCCATCAAGGGCAGGGAGTACACTGAAGCTTTCTTT. It encodes CAIKGREYTEAFF.

This sequence joins TRBV2 and TRBJ2-2; no clear D gene. Germline lookup yields CDR1 SNHLY and CDR2 FYNNEI. The CDR3 runs to 14 residues. Trimming removed 5 bases at V and 1 base at J, with 8 bases between. The CDR3 nucleotides read TGTGCCAGCAGTCCAGGTTGGAACACCGGGGAGCTGTTTTTT. Protein product: CASSPGWNTGELFF.

This chain joins TRBV6-5 and TRBJ2-2, with D perhaps TRBD2 (5 bases). The CDR3 totals 15 residues. The germline gives CDR1 MNHEY, CDR2 SVGAGI. Deletions cut 5 bases from V and 9 bases from J, with 19 bases between. The CDR3 spells CASSPRGETGRELFF. Written as DNA, the CDR3 is TGTGCCAGCAGTCCGCGTGGGGAGACGGGGAGGGAGCTGTTTTTT.

This CDR3 is CASSLSGSTDTQYF. Here the CDR3 DNA reads TGTGCCAGCAGTCTGAGCGGGAGCACAGATACGCAGTATTTT. The chain has TRBV25-1 and TRBJ2-3; D is perhaps TRBD2 (6 bases). The length of the CDR3 is 14 residues. V gave up 5 bases and J gave up 0 bases, with 9 bases separating them. The germline V gene encodes CDR1 MGHDK and CDR2 SYGVNS.

The rearrangement uses TRBV29-1 and TRBJ2-7; TRBD1 matches 8 bases. V shed 6 bases and J 3 bases; nucleotides not matched to a gene: 1. Germline V CDR1 and CDR2: SQVTM, ANQGSEA. This CDR3 has 11 amino acids. This CDR3 is CSVTGGYEQYF. The CDR3, as DNA: TGCAGCGTAACAGGGGGCTACGAGCAGTACTTC.